Included here is one T cell receptor beta chain sequence, with context. Its antigen is undetermined. V lost 5 bases and J lost 10; bases outside the gene matches: 4. The length of the CDR3 is 12 residues. CDR1 and CDR2 (germline): SGHVS, FQNEAQ. Following an approximately 10-day culture, CD4+ T cells were purified. Vaccine recipients had no previous SARS-CoV-2 infection; their nucleocapsid antibodies were negative. The record originates from a study of vaccination effects on CD4 cells after COVID-19. Libraries were prepared by immunoSEQ multiplex PCR; TCRdb keeps only in-frame clonotypes and omits some of them. Among around 35,000 clones listed, 60% to 75% were seen once.

The material was CD4+ T cells from PBMCs cultured without peptide, obtained before COVID-19 vaccination. J is TRBJ1-1 and V is TRBV7-8; 10 nucleotides agree with TRBD1. This TCR was recovered from a human donor who received a COVID-19 vaccine. The CDR3 nucleotides are TGTGCCAGCAGCCTCAGGACAGGGGGAGCTTTCTTT. This translates into CASSLRTGGAFF.